These 17 T cell receptor beta chains came from one sample sequenced in a study of cytomegalovirus exposure and HLA in healthy donors. Sequencing used immunoSEQ multiplex PCR; TCRdb keeps in-frame clones, though not all of them. The sample has about 63,000 clones, 70% to 90% seen once. The sample taken for sequencing was PBMCs. The receptors stem from a young woman in good health and CMV-seronegative.

The chain employs TRBV5-1 and TRBJ1-2, with D perhaps TRBD1 (6 bases). V shed 5 bases and J shed 6 bases, with 20 bases lying between them. CDR1 is SGHRS, CDR2 YFSETQ, per germline. The CDR3 totals 15 residues. CDR3 region: CASSGREQGRDGYTF. CDR3 nucleotides: TGCGCCAGCAGTGGAAGGGAACAGGGTAGAGATGGCTACACCTTC.

With regard to this clone: The missing conserved phenylalanine or tryptophan at the end of this CDR3 makes a read error likely. No DNA is shown, since the ends of the CDR3 on it are uncertain; the CDR3 is the one TCRdb lists. The chain recombines TRBV20-1 with TRBJ2-3; no check of the table's D call, TRBD2, against the DNA was made. CDR1 and CDR2 (germline): DFQATT, SNEGSKA (reference sequence). The CDR3 extends over 11 residues, inclusive of both ends. CDR3 protein: CSAREERNLNL.

This clone showed up just once. The rearrangement joins TRBV4-2 to TRBJ2-2, with 8 bases matching TRBD2. Germline V gene data show CDR1 as LGHNA and CDR2 as YNFKEQ. This CDR3 has 22 amino acids. The J segment lost 2 bases and the V segment lost 0 bases, leaving 20 bases of the junction unmatched. The DNA for the CDR3 is TGTGCCAGCAGCCAAGACCCGGGGCTAGCGGGCCTACTGCGAACTAACACCGGGGAGCTGTTTTTT. This gives the protein CASSQDPGLAGLLRTNTGELFF.

V is TRBV6-6 and J is TRBJ2-7, with 8 bases aligning to TRBD2. This CDR3 spans 16 amino acids. After removal of 5 bases from V and 2 bases from J, the junction contained 11 bases not matched to a gene. Per germline, CDR1 MNHNY and CDR2 SVGAGI (reference sequence). The CDR3 DNA is TGTGCCAGCAGTAACGCTGGACTAGCAGGGACCTACGAGCAGTACTTC. It yields the protein CASSNAGLAGTYEQYF.

CDR3 nucleotides: TGCGCCAGCAGCGGAGGACTAGCTGAAGAGACCCAGTACTTC. Translation gives CASSGGLAEETQYF. The chain couples TRBV5-1 to TRBJ2-5, with 8 bases fitting TRBD2. V lost 4 bases to trimming and J lost 3 bases; unmatched junction nucleotides: 5. In germline, CDR1 is SGHRS, CDR2 YFSETQ. The CDR3 runs to 14 residues.

The chain uses TRBV28 and TRBJ1-5; TRBD1 matches 8 bases. Per the germline V gene, CDR1 is MDHEN and CDR2 is SYDVKM. J gave up 7 bases and V 7 bases, and 9 bases lay outside the gene matches. The CDR3 sequence is 14 residues long. For the CDR3, the DNA is TGTGCCAGCATACCCTCAGGGGGCGGGCAGCCCCAGCATTTT. This translates into CASIPSGGGQPQHF.

The rearrangement links TRBV7-2 to TRBJ2-1; D perhaps matches TRBD2 (6 bases). Germline lookup yields CDR1 SGHTA and CDR2 FQGNSA. The CDR3 has 15 amino acids. The V end was cut by 5 bases, the J end by 0 bases, with 11 bases between. The CDR3 here is CASSLGGYSYNEQFF. The CDR3 DNA follows: TGTGCCAGCAGCCTCGGGGGTTACTCCTACAATGAGCAGTTCTTC.

The chain recombines TRBV5-8 with TRBJ2-3; 11 nucleotides match TRBD2. Germline CDR1 reads SGHTS; CDR2 reads YDEGEE. After removal of 0 bases from V and 7 bases from J, the junction contained 4 bases not matched to a gene. The CDR3 runs 15 residues. CDR3 region: CASSLVLAGANTQYF. For the CDR3, the DNA is TGTGCCAGCAGCTTGGTACTAGCGGGGGCAAATACGCAGTATTTT.

The rearrangement links TRBV4-2 to TRBJ1-5; D possibly corresponds to TRBD1 (6 bases). Looked up from germline, CDR1 is LGHNA and CDR2 is YNFKEQ. The V end lost 0 bases, the J end lost 2 bases, and 14 bases lay between the germline ends. This CDR3 region has 17 residues. The CDR3 is CASSQDPGGAGNQPQHF. CDR3 sequence (DNA): TGTGCCAGCAGCCAAGACCCGGGGGGGGCGGGCAATCAGCCCCAGCATTTT.

V usage is TRBV6-4 and J usage is TRBJ2-1; 7 bases fit TRBD1. The CDR3 extends over 15 amino acids. V was pared by 3 bases and J by 3 bases, with 5 bases of the junction left unmatched. Germline V CDR1 and CDR2: MRHNA, SNTAGT. The CDR3 sequence: CASSDGTGDYNEQFF. The CDR3 nucleotides are TGTGCCAGCAGTGATGGCACAGGGGACTACAATGAGCAGTTCTTC.

CDR3 region: CASSYGRLASYEQYF. The CDR3 coding sequence is TGTGCCAGCAGTTACGGTCGGCTAGCATCTTACGAGCAGTACTTC. This chain joins TRBV6-5 and TRBJ2-7; possibly TRBD2 for D (5 bases). Germline CDR1 reads MNHEY; CDR2 reads SVGAGI. The CDR3 extends over 15 amino acids. Trimming shortened V by 2 bases and J by 4 bases, and 15 bases separated the two germline ends.

This clone was found once. The chain links TRBV28 to TRBJ1-1; D is perhaps TRBD1 (5 bases). Germline V CDR1 and CDR2: MDHEN, SYDVKM. This CDR3 comprises 14 residues. Trimming removed 3 bases from V and 1 base from J, with 9 bases in between. The CDR3 sequence is CASSLTQGNTEAFF. The CDR3 nucleotides read TGTGCCAGCAGTTTGACCCAGGGGAACACTGAAGCTTTCTTT. The full variable domain, completed using reference TRBV28 and TRBJ1-1, is DVKVTQSSRYLVKRTGEKVFLECVQDMDHENMFWYRQDPGLGLRLIYFSYDVKMKEKGDIPEGYSVSREKKERFSLILESASTNQTSMYLCASSLTQGNTEAFFGQGTRLTVV.

This clone was observed once. The chain has TRBV4-1 and TRBJ2-1, with 14 bases that match TRBD2. The CDR3 loop spans 16 amino acids. Losses at the gene ends were 2 bases for V and 8 bases for J; bases not matched to a gene: 5. In germline, CDR1 is MGHRA, CDR2 YSYEKL. For the CDR3, the DNA is TGCGCCAGCAGCCAAATACGACTAGCGGGAGGGTATGAGCAGTTCTTC. It yields the protein CASSQIRLAGGYEQFF.

The rearrangement uses TRBV9 and TRBJ2-5; TRBD2 matches 9 bases. With V trimmed by 3 bases and J by 1 base, 4 bases remained unmatched. The length of the CDR3 is 15 residues. CDR1 is SGDLS and CDR2 is YYNGEE in the germline V gene. CDR3 bases: TGTGCCAGCAGCGCCAGCGGGGGGATCCAAGAGACCCAGTACTTC. Translating it yields CASSASGGIQETQYF.

This chain links TRBV5-8 with TRBJ2-1; D is perhaps TRBD1 (6 bases). The germline CDR1 and CDR2 sequences are SGHTS and YDEGEE. Trimming cost V 5 bases and J 8 bases, with 23 bases left between them. CDR3 length equals 16 residues. The chain's CDR3 is CASRRPLRGPMHEQFF. Here the CDR3 DNA reads TGTGCCAGCAGGCGTCCACTCAGGGGCCCAATGCATGAGCAGTTCTTC.

The rearrangement uses TRBV19 and TRBJ2-1; 8 nucleotides align to TRBD2. Germline V gives CDR1 LNHDA, CDR2 SQIVND (reference sequence). CDR3 length: 19 amino acids. V shed 3 bases, J shed 0 bases, and the junction held 13 bases outside the gene matches. CDR3 region: CASSIGFLAGTLSYNEQFF. Written as DNA, the CDR3 is TGTGCCAGTAGTATTGGGTTTCTAGCGGGTACCCTCTCCTACAATGAGCAGTTCTTC. Together with reference TRBV19 and TRBJ2-1, the CDR3 gives the full variable domain: DGGITQSPKYLFRKEGQNVTLSCEQNLNHDAMYWYRQDPGQGLRLIYYSQIVNDFQKGDIAEGYSVSREKKESFPLTVTSAQKNPTAFYLCASSIGFLAGTLSYNEQFFGPGTRLTVL.

This clone was found once. This rearrangement joins TRBV11-2 to TRBJ1-1, with D perhaps TRBD1 (5 bases). The germline V gene has CDR1 SGHAT and CDR2 FQNNGV. V was pared by 1 base and J by 3 bases, with 12 bases between. The CDR3 totals 15 residues. The chain's CDR3 is CASSLVQGRDTEAFF. Here the CDR3 DNA reads TGTGCCAGCAGCTTAGTGCAGGGAAGGGACACTGAAGCTTTCTTT.